These T cell receptor beta chains were read from a single sample in a study of radiotherapy plus CTLA-4 blockade in lung cancer. The table came from immunoSEQ multiplex PCR; TCRdb's copy has only in-frame clones and leaves some out. The sample contains 80,000 to 95,000 clones, 80% to 85% of which appear only once. The material was peripheral blood, obtained from a patient treated with radiotherapy plus ipilimumab. The receptors were sampled from a human donor with non-small cell lung cancer that progressed on radiotherapy plus ipilimumab. The CDR3 runs from the conserved cysteine through the conserved F or W. The D gene is left open where the match is weak. Size values are once, few and many counts, or a class for expanded clones, and some rows have none.

d_call: .
clone_size: few
v_call: TRBV29-1
j_call: TRBJ2-3
cdr3_aa: CSVVNFYTDTQYF
cdr3_nt: TGCAGCGTTGTTAACTTCTACACAGATACGCAGTATTTT

d_call: .
clone_size: .
v_call: TRBV5-1
j_call: TRBJ2-1
cdr3_aa: CASSSLQGAYNEQFF
cdr3_nt: TGCGCCAGCAGCTCACTACAGGGAGCCTACAATGAGCAGTTCTTC

d_call: .
clone_size: .
v_call: TRBV2
j_call: TRBJ2-2
cdr3_aa: CASMPGTGELFF
cdr3_nt: TGTGCCAGCATGCCAGGGACCGGGGAGCTGTTTTTT

d_call: .
clone_size: once
v_call: TRBV18
j_call: TRBJ1-1
cdr3_aa: CASSPGTLEAFF
cdr3_nt: TGTGCCAGCTCACCAGGGACACTTGAAGCTTTCTTT

d_call: .
clone_size: .
v_call: TRBV27
j_call: TRBJ2-3
cdr3_aa: CASSFADTQYF
cdr3_nt: TGTGCCAGCAGTTTTGCAGATACGCAGTATTTT

d_call: .
clone_size: few
v_call: TRBV18
j_call: TRBJ2-1
cdr3_aa: CASSPQRESINEQFF
cdr3_nt: TGTGCCAGCTCACCACAAAGGGAGAGTATCAATGAGCAGTTCTTC

d_call: .
clone_size: .
v_call: TRBV7-2
j_call: TRBJ1-1
cdr3_aa: CASSLVVGNEAFF
cdr3_nt: TGTGCCAGCAGCTTAGTGGTGGGAAATGAAGCTTTCTTT

d_call: TRBD2
clone_size: .
v_call: TRBV10-3
j_call: TRBJ2-1
cdr3_aa: CAISAGGRLNNEQFF
cdr3_nt: TGTGCCATCAGTGCCGGCGGGAGATTGAATAATGAGCAGTTCTTC

d_call: .
clone_size: .
v_call: TRBV9
j_call: TRBJ1-5
cdr3_aa: CASSVGGGDSQPQHF
cdr3_nt: TGTGCCAGCAGCGTAGGTGGGGGGGACTCTCAGCCCCAGCATTTT

d_call: TRBD1
clone_size: .
v_call: TRBV5-1
j_call: TRBJ2-7
cdr3_aa: CASSRGQGAEEQYF
cdr3_nt: TGCGCCAGCAGTAGAGGACAGGGGGCGGAGGAGCAGTACTTC

d_call: .
clone_size: .
v_call: TRBV6-1
j_call: TRBJ1-3
cdr3_aa: CATEPRDGGNTIYF
cdr3_nt: TGTGCCACTGAGCCAAGGGATGGAGGAAACACCATATATTTT

d_call: .
clone_size: .
v_call: TRBV6-5
j_call: TRBJ1-1
cdr3_aa: CASSYSGPSEAFF
cdr3_nt: TGTGCCAGCAGTTACTCAGGCCCCTCTGAAGCTTTCTTT

d_call: TRBD2
clone_size: .
v_call: TRBV15
j_call: TRBJ2-3
cdr3_aa: CATSLAGGSTDTQYF
cdr3_nt: TGTGCCACCAGCCTAGCGGGAGGGAGCACAGATACGCAGTATTTT

d_call: .
clone_size: once
v_call: TRBV9
j_call: TRBJ2-5
cdr3_aa: CASSVVGGGETQYF
cdr3_nt: TGTGCCAGCAGCGTAGTGGGGGGAGGAGAGACCCAGTACTTC

d_call: TRBD1
clone_size: .
v_call: TRBV27
j_call: TRBJ1-4
cdr3_aa: CASSLLGQGVTNEKLFF
cdr3_nt: TGTGCCAGCAGTTTACTCGGACAGGGGGTAACTAATGAAAAACTGTTTTTT

d_call: .
clone_size: .
v_call: TRBV11-3
j_call: TRBJ1-1
cdr3_aa: CASSLGGLEAEAFF
cdr3_nt: TGTGCCAGCAGCTTAGGCGGATTAGAAGCTGAAGCTTTCTTT

d_call: .
clone_size: .
v_call: TRBV11-3
j_call: TRBJ2-6
cdr3_aa: CASSLATGQSGANVLTF
cdr3_nt: TGTGCCAGCAGCTTAGCGACCGGGCAATCTGGGGCCAACGTCCTGACTTTC

d_call: TRBD2
clone_size: .
v_call: TRBV27
j_call: TRBJ2-7
cdr3_aa: CASSLSSGTTYEQYF
cdr3_nt: TGTGCCAGCAGTTTGTCTAGCGGGACCACCTACGAGCAGTACTTC

d_call: .
clone_size: few
v_call: TRBV5-8
j_call: TRBJ2-6
cdr3_aa: CASSWIKSGANVLTF
cdr3_nt: TGTGCCAGCAGCTGGATTAAATCTGGGGCCAACGTCCTGACTTTC

d_call: .
clone_size: .
v_call: TRBV9
j_call: TRBJ2-3
cdr3_aa: CASSVQAGRTDTQYF
cdr3_nt: TGTGCCAGCAGCGTTCAAGCGGGCAGAACAGATACGCAGTATTTT

d_call: TRBD1
clone_size: .
v_call: TRBV19
j_call: TRBJ1-1
cdr3_aa: CASSMYRTGDTEAFF
cdr3_nt: TGTGCCAGTAGTATGTATAGGACAGGGGACACTGAAGCTTTCTTT